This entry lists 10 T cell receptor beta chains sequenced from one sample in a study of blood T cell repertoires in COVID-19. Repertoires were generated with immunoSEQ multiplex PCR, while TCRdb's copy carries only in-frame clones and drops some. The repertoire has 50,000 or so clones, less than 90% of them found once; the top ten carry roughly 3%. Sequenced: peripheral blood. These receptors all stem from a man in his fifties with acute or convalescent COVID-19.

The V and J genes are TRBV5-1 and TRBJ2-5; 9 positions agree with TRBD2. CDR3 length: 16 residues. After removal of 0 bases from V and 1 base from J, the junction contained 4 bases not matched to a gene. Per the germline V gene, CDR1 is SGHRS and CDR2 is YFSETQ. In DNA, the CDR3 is TGCGCCAGCAGCTTGGAGATGACTAGCGGCCAAGAGACCCAGTACTTC. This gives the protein CASSLEMTSGQETQYF.

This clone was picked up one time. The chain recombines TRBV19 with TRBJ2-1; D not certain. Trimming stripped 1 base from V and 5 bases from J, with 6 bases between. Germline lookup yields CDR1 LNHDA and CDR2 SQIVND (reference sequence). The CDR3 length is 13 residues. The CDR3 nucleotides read TGTGCCAGTAGTATAGGGGCTAACAATGAGCAGTTCTTC. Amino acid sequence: CASSIGANNEQFF. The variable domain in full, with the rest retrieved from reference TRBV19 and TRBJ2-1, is DGGITQSPKYLFRKEGQNVTLSCEQNLNHDAMYWYRQDPGQGLRLIYYSQIVNDFQKGDIAEGYSVSREKKESFPLTVTSAQKNPTAFYLCASSIGANNEQFFGPGTRLTVL.

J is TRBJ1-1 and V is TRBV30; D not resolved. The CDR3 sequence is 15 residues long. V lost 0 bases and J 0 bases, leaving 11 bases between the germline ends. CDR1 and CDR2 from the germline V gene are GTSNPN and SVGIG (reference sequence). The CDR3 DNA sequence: TGTGCCTGGAGTGTACCCCTCCAGGTGAACACTGAAGCTTTCTTT. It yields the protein CAWSVPLQVNTEAFF.

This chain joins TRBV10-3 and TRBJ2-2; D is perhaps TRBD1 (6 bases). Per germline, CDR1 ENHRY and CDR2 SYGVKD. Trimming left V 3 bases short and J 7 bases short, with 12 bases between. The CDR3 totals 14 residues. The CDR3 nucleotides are TGTGCCATCAGTGACGCGGCAGGGGTCGGGGAGCTGTTTTTT. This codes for CAISDAAGVGELFF.

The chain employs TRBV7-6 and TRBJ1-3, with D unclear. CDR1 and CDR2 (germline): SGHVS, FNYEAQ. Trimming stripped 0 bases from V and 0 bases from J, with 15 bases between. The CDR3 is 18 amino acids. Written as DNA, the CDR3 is TGTGCCAGCAGCTTAGCGGCGGGGAGTCAGAACTCTGGAAACACCATATATTTT. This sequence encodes CASSLAAGSQNSGNTIYF.

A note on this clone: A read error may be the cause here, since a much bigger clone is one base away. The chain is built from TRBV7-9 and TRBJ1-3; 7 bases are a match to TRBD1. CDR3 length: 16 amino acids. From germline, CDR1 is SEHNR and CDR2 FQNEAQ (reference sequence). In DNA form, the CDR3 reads TGTGCCAGCAGCTTAGGTGAGGGGGCGCCTGGAAACACCATGTATTTT. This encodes CASSLGEGAPGNTMYF.

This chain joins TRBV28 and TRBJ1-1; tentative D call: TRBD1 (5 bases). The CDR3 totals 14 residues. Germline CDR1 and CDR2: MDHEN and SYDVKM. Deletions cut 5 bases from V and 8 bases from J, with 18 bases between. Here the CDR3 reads CASSPSFQGSEAFF. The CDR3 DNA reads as TGTGCCAGCAGTCCGTCGTTCCAGGGTTCCGAAGCTTTCTTT.

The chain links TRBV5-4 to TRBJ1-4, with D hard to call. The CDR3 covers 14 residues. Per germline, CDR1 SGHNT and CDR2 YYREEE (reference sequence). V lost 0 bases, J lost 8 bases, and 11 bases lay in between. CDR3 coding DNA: TGTGCCAGCAGCTTGGGCCAGTTGCCCGAAAAACTGTTTTTT. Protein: CASSLGQLPEKLFF.

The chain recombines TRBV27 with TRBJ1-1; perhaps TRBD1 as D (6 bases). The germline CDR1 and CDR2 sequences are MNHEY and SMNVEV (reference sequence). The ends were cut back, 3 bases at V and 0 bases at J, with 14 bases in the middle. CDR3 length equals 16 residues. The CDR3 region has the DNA TGTGCCAGCAGTTTGGGGGCAGCCCCCATGAACACTGAAGCTTTCTTT. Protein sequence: CASSLGAAPMNTEAFF.

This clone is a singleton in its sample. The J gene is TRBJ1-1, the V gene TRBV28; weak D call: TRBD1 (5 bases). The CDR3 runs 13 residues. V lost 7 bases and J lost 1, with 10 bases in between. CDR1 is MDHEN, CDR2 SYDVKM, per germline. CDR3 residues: CASTSTGNTEAFF. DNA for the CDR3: TGTGCCAGCACCAGTACAGGGAACACTGAAGCTTTCTTT.